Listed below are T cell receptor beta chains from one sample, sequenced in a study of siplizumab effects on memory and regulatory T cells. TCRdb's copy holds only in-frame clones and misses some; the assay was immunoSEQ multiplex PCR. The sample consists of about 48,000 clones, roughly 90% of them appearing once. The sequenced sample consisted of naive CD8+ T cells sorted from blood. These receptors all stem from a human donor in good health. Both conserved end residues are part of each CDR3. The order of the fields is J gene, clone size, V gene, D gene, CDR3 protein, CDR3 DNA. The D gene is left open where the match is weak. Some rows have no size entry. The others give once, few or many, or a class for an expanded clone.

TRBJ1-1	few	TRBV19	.	CASSIAGAWTEAFF	TGTGCCAGTAGTATCGCGGGGGCCTGGACTGAAGCTTTCTTT
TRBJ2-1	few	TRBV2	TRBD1	CAREKGQGVGNEQFF	TGTGCCAGAGAGAAGGGACAGGGGGTCGGCAATGAGCAGTTCTTC
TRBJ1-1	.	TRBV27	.	CASSLGGVDYTEAFF	TGTGCCAGCAGTTTAGGGGGGGTCGACTACACTGAAGCTTTCTTT
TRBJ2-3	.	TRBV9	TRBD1	CASSVEGGGTSTDTQYF	TGTGCCAGCAGCGTAGAAGGGGGCGGAACTAGCACAGATACGCAGTATTTT
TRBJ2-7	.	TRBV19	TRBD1	CASSAGTDPNYEQYF	TGTGCCAGTAGTGCCGGGACAGACCCTAACTACGAGCAGTACTTC
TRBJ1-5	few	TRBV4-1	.	CASSQDREVNQPQHF	TGCGCCAGCAGCCAAGACCGGGAGGTCAATCAGCCCCAGCATTTT
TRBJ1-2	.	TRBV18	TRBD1	CASSFQGTGSLSAGVLFGYTF	TGTGCCAGCTCCTTCCAGGGGACAGGATCTTTGTCCGCCGGGGTGCTATTTGGCTACACCTTC
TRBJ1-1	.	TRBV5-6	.	CASSLGGPEAFF	TGTGCCAGCAGCTTGGGTGGCCCTGAAGCTTTCTTT
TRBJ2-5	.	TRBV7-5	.	CAPRLNGRETQYF	TGTGCCCCGCGGCTAAACGGTCGAGAGACCCAGTACTTC
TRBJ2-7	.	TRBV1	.	CTSSGSLAPTYEQYF	TGCACCAGCAGCGGCAGTCTGGCGCCTACCTACGAGCAGTACTTC
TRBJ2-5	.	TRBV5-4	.	CASSLERVQTQYF	TGTGCCAGCAGCTTGGAAAGGGTCCAGACCCAGTACTTC
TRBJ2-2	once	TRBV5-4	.	CASSLAEYERGEWELFF	TGTGCCAGCAGCTTGGCCGAGTACGAGAGGGGGGAATGGGAGCTGTTTTTT
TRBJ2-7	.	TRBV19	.	CASSITMRLSSYEQYF	TGTGCCAGTAGTATTACCATGCGCCTCAGCTCCTACGAGCAGTACTTC
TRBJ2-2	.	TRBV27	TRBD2	CASSLYPGGSDTGELFF	TGTGCCAGCAGTTTATATCCCGGCGGGAGCGACACCGGGGAGCTGTTTTTT
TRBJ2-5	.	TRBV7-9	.	CASSLAASGADETQYF	TGTGCCAGCAGCTTAGCCGCAAGTGGGGCCGATGAGACCCAGTACTTC
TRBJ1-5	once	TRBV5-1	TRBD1	CASSPGTGRVLEGQPQHF	TGCGCCAGCAGCCCCGGGACAGGGAGGGTGTTAGAAGGACAGCCCCAGCATTTT
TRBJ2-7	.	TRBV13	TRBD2	CASSFSGGFYEQYF	TGTGCCAGCAGCTTCTCGGGGGGTTTCTACGAGCAGTACTTC
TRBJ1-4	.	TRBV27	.	CASSLIIREKLFF	TGTGCCAGCAGTTTAATTATCAGGGAAAAACTGTTTTTT
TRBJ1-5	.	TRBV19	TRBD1	CASNLGTGDQPQHF	TGTGCCAGTAATCTGGGGACAGGCGATCAGCCCCAGCATTTT
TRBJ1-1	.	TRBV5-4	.	CASSLNAGGETEAFF	TGTGCCAGCAGCTTGAATGCGGGGGGCGAGACTGAAGCTTTCTTT
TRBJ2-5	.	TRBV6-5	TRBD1	CASSYGTGGQETQYF	TGTGCCAGCAGTTACGGCACAGGGGGCCAAGAGACCCAGTACTTC
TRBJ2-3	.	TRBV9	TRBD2	CASSVGNSGSGDTQYF	TGTGCCAGCAGCGTAGGTAATAGCGGGAGCGGTGATACGCAGTATTTT
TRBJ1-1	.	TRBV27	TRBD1	CASSFGRGRAEAFF	TGTGCCAGCAGTTTCGGCAGGGGGCGCGCTGAAGCTTTCTTT
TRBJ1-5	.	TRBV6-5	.	CASSSNTFSQPQHF	TGTGCCAGCAGTTCTAACACATTTAGTCAGCCCCAGCATTTT
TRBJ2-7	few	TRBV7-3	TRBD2	CASSPAGGSYEQYF	TGTGCCAGCAGCCCCGCGGGGGGGTCGTACGAGCAGTACTTC
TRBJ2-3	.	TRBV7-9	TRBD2	CASSYRLAESTDTQYF	TGTGCCAGCAGTTACAGACTAGCGGAGAGCACAGATACGCAGTATTTT
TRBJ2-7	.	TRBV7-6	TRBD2	CASSFHYAPSGAPGITYEQYF	TGTGCCAGCAGTTTCCATTATGCCCCTAGCGGGGCACCCGGCATAACCTACGAGCAGTACTTC
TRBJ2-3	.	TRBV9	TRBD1	CASSGGQTSTDTQYF	TGTGCCAGCAGCGGGGGACAGACTAGCACAGATACGCAGTATTTT
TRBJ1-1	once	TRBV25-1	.	CASSLGSAVTEAFF	TGTGCCAGCAGTCTCGGCTCCGCGGTCACTGAAGCTTTCTTT
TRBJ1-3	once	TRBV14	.	CASSQDTGYPGNTIYF	TGTGCCAGCAGCCAAGATACAGGTTATCCTGGAAACACCATATATTTT
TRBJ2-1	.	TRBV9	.	CASSPPGGSYNEQFF	TGTGCCAGCAGCCCCCCAGGCGGCTCCTACAATGAGCAGTTCTTC
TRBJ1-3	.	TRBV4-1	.	CASSQRTGNTIYF	TGCGCCAGCAGCCAGCGAACGGGAAACACCATATATTTT
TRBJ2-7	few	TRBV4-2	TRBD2	CASSQASSGTTYEQYF	TGTGCCAGCAGCCAAGCGTCTAGCGGGACAACCTACGAGCAGTACTTC
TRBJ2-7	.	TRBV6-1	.	CASSEADGIPYEQYF	TGTGCCAGCAGTGAAGCTGACGGTATCCCATACGAGCAGTACTTC
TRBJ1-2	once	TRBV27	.	CASSSVRWGYGYTF	TGTGCCAGCAGTTCAGTCAGGTGGGGCTATGGCTACACCTTC
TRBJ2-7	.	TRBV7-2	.	CASSFARAFPEQYF	TGTGCCAGCAGCTTCGCCAGGGCATTCCCCGAGCAGTACTTC
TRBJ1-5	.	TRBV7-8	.	CASSLAQGNQPQHF	TGTGCCAGCAGCTTAGCCCAGGGGAATCAGCCCCAGCATTTT
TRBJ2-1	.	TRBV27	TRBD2	CASSLGSRLAEHNEQFF	TGTGCCAGCAGTTTAGGGTCGCGACTAGCGGAGCACAATGAGCAGTTCTTC
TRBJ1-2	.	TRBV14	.	CASSPPRTNYGYTF	TGTGCCAGCAGCCCACCCAGGACAAACTATGGCTACACCTTC
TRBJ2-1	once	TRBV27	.	CASSLYNEQFF	TGTGCCAGCAGTTTATACAATGAGCAGTTCTTC